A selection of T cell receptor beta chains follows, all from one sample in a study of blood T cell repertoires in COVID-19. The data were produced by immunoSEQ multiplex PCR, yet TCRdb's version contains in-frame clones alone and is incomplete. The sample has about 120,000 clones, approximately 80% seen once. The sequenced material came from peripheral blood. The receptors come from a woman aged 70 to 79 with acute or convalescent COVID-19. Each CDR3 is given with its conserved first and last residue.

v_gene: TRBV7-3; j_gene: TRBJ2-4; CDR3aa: CASSSGTGDIQYF
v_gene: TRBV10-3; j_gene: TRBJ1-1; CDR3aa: CAISESTGYFTEAFF
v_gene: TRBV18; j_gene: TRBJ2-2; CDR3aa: CASSRQEVGKNTGELFF
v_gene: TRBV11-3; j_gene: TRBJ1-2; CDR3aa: CASSVRGLYYTF
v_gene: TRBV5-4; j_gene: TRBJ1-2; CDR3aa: CASSSGTGSGYTF
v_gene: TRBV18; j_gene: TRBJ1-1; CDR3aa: CASSPGRDTEAFF
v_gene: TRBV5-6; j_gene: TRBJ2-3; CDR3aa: CASSLGVSSGGADTQYF
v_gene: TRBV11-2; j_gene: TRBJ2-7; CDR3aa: CASSPGFRGNYEQYF
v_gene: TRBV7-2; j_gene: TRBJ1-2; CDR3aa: CASSFNRRGYGYTF
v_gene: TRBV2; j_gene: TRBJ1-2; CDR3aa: CASSPSTGGIYGYTF
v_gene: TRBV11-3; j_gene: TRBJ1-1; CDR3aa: CASSADRGRYTEAFF
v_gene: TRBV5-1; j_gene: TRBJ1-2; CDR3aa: CASSLGEVDYGYTF
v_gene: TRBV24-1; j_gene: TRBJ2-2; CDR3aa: CATSDPTGNTGELFF
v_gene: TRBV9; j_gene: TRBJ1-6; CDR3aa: CASSPGRPKELNSPLHF